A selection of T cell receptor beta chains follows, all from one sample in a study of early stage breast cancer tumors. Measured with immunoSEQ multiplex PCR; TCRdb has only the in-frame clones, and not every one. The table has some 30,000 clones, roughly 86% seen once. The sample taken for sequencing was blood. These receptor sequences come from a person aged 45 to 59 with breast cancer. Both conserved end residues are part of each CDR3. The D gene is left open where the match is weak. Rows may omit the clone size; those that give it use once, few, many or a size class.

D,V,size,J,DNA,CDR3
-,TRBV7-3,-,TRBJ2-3,TGTGCCAGCAGTCCACTCGGTTTCTACACAGATACGCAGTATTTT,CASSPLGFYTDTQYF
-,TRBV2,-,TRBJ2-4,TGTGCCAGCAGGGAGGGGATCTTAGCCAAAAACATTCAGTACTTC,CASREGILAKNIQYF
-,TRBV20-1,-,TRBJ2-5,TGCAGTGCTAGAGGGCAAGAGACCCAGTACTTC,CSARGQETQYF
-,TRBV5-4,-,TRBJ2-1,TGTGCCAGCAGCTTGGTACTCAGAAGGGATGAGCAGTTCTTC,CASSLVLRRDEQFF
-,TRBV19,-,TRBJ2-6,TGTGCCAGTAGCTCCAGGGGGGGAGCCTCTGGGGCCAACGTCCTGACTTTC,CASSSRGGASGANVLTF
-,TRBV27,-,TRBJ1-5,TGTGCCAGCAGTTTGACGGCGGACTATCAGCCCCAGCATTTT,CASSLTADYQPQHF
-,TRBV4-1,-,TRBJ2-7,TGCGCCAGCAGCCAAGGAGGATACTACGAGCAGTACTTC,CASSQGGYYEQYF
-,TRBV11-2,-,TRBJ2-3,TGTGCCAGCAGCTTAGGTGGCAGGGGTACAGATACGCAGTATTTT,CASSLGGRGTDTQYF
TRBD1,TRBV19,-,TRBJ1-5,TGTGCCAGTAGTATACTCGGACAGGTCGGCAATCAGCCCCAGCATTTT,CASSILGQVGNQPQHF
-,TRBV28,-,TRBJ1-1,TGTGCCAGCACCCTGGGGAGAGGAACAGCTCGCACTGAAGCTTTCTTT,CASTLGRGTARTEAFF
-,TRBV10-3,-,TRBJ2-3,TGTGCCACCATGCGGCGGGGCACAGATACGCAGTATTTT,CATMRRGTDTQYF
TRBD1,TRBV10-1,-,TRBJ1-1,TGCGCCAGCAGACCCCAGGGGGGAACTGAAGCTTTCTTT,CASRPQGGTEAFF
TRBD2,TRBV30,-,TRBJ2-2,TGTGCCTGGGGTCTTTCAGAAAGCGGGAGCTCCGGGGAGCTGTTTTTT,CAWGLSESGSSGELFF
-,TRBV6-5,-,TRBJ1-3,TGTGCCAGCAGTTATAACCGCCCTGGAAACACCATATATTTT,CASSYNRPGNTIYF
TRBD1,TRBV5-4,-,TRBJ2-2,TGTGCCAGCAGCAGCGACAGGGGATACACCGGGGAGCTGTTTTTT,CASSSDRGYTGELFF
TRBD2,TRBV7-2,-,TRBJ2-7,TGTGCCAGCAGCTTAGGGAGTAGCGGGCGACCATACGAGCAGTACTTC,CASSLGSSGRPYEQYF
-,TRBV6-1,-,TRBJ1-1,TGTGCCAGCACGGGTCCTTTAAGTAGAGCTTTCTTT,CASTGPLSRAFF
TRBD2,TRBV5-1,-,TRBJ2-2,TGCGCCAGCAGCTTGCTAGCGGGGGCCGGGAACACCGGGGAGCTGTTTTTT,CASSLLAGAGNTGELFF
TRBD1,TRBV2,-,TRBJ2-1,TGTGCCAGCTCAGGGGACAGCGTAAACAATGAGCAGTTCTTC,CASSGDSVNNEQFF
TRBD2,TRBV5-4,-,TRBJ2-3,TGTGCCAGCAGCGCCCCAACGGGAGGGCAAGATACGCAGTATTTT,CASSAPTGGQDTQYF
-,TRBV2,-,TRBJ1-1,TGTGCCAGCGGCTTTGGGTTCCGGGACACTGAAGCTTTCTTT,CASGFGFRDTEAFF
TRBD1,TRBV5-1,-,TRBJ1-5,TGCGCCAGCAGCCGAGAAACAGGGGGCAATCAGCCCCAGCATTTT,CASSRETGGNQPQHF
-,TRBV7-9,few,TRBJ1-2,TGTGCCAGCAGCTCTCGGACGGATTTCTATGGCTACACCTTC,CASSSRTDFYGYTF
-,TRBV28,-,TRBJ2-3,TGTGCCAGCAGTTCCCCAGCAGATACGCAGTATTTT,CASSSPADTQYF
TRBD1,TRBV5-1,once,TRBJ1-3,TGCGCCAGCAGCTTGTTTGGACAGGGTCAATTCTCTGGAAACACCATATATTTT,CASSLFGQGQFSGNTIYF
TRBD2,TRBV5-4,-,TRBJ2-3,TGTGCCAGCAGCTTGCGGTCTAGCGGTTCAGATACGCAGTATTTT,CASSLRSSGSDTQYF
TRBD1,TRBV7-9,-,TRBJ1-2,TGTGCCAGCAGCAAGCGGGACAGCACTAACTATGGCTACACCTTC,CASSKRDSTNYGYTF
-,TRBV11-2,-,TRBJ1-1,TGTGCCAGCAGCAAACTACCGGGACTCCCTGGGGGGTACACTGAAGCTTTCTTT,CASSKLPGLPGGYTEAFF
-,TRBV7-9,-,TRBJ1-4,TGTGCCAGCAGAGTTACAGGAGGAACCACTAATGAAAAACTGTTTTTT,CASRVTGGTTNEKLFF
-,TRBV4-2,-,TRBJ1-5,TGTGCCAGCAGCCAAGAGTGGGGGAATCAGCCCCAGCATTTT,CASSQEWGNQPQHF
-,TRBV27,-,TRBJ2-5,TGTGCCAGCAGTCCGAGACAGGTCGTGGGGACCCAGTACTTC,CASSPRQVVGTQYF
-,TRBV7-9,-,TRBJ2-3,TGTGCCAGCACCGGCAAGGGAGGGGGTCGGGCAGATACGCAGTATTTT,CASTGKGGGRADTQYF
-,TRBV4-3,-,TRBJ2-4,TGCGCCAGCAGCCAAGATGGGCTCGGGATAGCCAAAAACATTCAGTACTTC,CASSQDGLGIAKNIQYF
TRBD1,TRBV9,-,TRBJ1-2,TGTGCCAGCAGCGCACAGGGGTCAGCTAACTATGGCTACACCTTC,CASSAQGSANYGYTF
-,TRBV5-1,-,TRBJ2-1,TGCGCCAGCAGCTTGGACGCGGGGCCGGGGAATGAGCAGTTCTTC,CASSLDAGPGNEQFF
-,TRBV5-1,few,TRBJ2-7,TGCGCCAGCAGCTTGGGATTGGGGGGAACCTACGAGCAGTACTTC,CASSLGLGGTYEQYF
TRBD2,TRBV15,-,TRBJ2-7,TGTGCCACCAGCAGAGATCTCGGGAGGGCCGTGGGGGAGCAGTACTTC,CATSRDLGRAVGEQYF
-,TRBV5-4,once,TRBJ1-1,TGTGCCAGCAGCCCCGGGAGGAGGAACACTGAAGCTTTCTTT,CASSPGRRNTEAFF
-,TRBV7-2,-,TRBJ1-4,TGTGCCAGCAGCCCTACAGGGTTCCGTAATGAAAAACTGTTTTTT,CASSPTGFRNEKLFF
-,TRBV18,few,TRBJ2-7,TGTGCCAGCTCACCCAGGGGGGCCTACGAGCAGTACTTC,CASSPRGAYEQYF
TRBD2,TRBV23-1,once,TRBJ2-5,TGCGCCAGCAGTCATCGGCCGGGACTAGCGGGGGTCCGGACCCAGTACTTC,CASSHRPGLAGVRTQYF
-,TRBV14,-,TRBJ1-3,TGTGCCAGCTCCCTCGGTCGCCCGGGGGGCAGAAACACCATATATTTT,CASSLGRPGGRNTIYF
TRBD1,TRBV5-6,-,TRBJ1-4,TGTGCCAGCAGCGGGCCGGGACAGGGTAATGAAAAACTGTTTTTT,CASSGPGQGNEKLFF
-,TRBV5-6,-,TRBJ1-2,TGTGCCAGCAGCTTGTTACGGACACGGGCCTCTGGCTACACCTTC,CASSLLRTRASGYTF
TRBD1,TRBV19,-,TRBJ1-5,TGTGCCAGTAAGACGGGACAGGGGGCACACCAGCATTTT,CASKTGQGAHQHF
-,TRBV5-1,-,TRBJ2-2,TGCGCCAGCAGCATTGGCGGTGGTGGGGAGCTGTTTTTT,CASSIGGGGELFF
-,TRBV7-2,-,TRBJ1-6,TGTGCCAGCAGCTTAGTTCCCGGTTCCGACAATTCACCCCTCCACTTT,CASSLVPGSDNSPLHF
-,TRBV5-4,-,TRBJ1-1,TGTGCCAGCAGCTCATGGGGGACGGAAGCTTTCTTT,CASSSWGTEAFF
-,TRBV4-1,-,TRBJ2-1,TGCGCCAGCAGCCAAGTTGTCGTAACTGAGCAGTTCTTC,CASSQVVVTEQFF
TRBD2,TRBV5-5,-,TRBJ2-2,TGTGCCAGCAGCTTGGGCGGGGGTCTGCTCACCGGGGAGCTGTTTTTT,CASSLGGGLLTGELFF
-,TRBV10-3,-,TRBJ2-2,TGTGCCATCAGTGAGTCTAGCGGCACCGGGGAGCTGTTTTTT,CAISESSGTGELFF
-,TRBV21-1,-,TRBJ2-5,TGTGCCAGCAGCAAAGAGAGGACAGGGGAGGGTAGAGAGACCCAGTACTTC,CASSKERTGEGRETQYF
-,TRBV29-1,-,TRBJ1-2,TGCAGCGTTGACGAGGACAGAGGCTACACCTTC,CSVDEDRGYTF
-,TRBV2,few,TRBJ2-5,TGTGCCAGCACCATAAGGGAGACCCAGTACTTC,CASTIRETQYF
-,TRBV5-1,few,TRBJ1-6,TGCGCCAGCAGCTTGGGCGGATCAAGCTCACCCCTCCACTTT,CASSLGGSSSPLHF
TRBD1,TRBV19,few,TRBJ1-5,TGTGCCAGTAGTATTACGGGACAGGGGAGGTTGCAGCCCCAGCATTTT,CASSITGQGRLQPQHF
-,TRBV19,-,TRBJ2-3,TGTGCCAGTAGACCCCACGGGGCAGATACGCAGTATTTT,CASRPHGADTQYF
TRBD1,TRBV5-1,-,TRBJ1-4,TGCGCCAGAGAGTTTCTCCGGGACAGGGGTGAAAAACTGTTTTTT,CAREFLRDRGEKLFF